This T cell receptor beta chain is from a study of tumor-infiltrating T cells and Merkel cell polyomavirus (dated by TCRdb to 2016 to 2017). Describing the broader study: CD8+ T cells specific for the Merkel cell polyomavirus KLL epitope were examined in Merkel cell carcinoma patients. Patients came in at different disease stages and had a median follow-up of around 3 years, ranging from about 1.1 to 6.0 years. Most whole-tumor samples were 25-micron curls cut from formalin-fixed, paraffin-embedded tissue blocks. The therapies patients received were varied and non-standardized, including chemotherapy, radiation and immunotherapies. TRB sequencing was performed on KLL-tetramer-sorted cells from blood or tumor-infiltrating lymphocytes in 14 to 15 samples, as well as on 11 to 12 matched whole-tumor samples. In the whole study, one tumor sample was a frozen nodal tumor digest, and another tumor sample was a flash-frozen core biopsy of a metastasis.

A remark on this clone: Its antigen remains undetermined. No base quality values were provided; no much bigger clone lies one nucleotide off.

Preparation of the library involved the immunoSEQ multiplex PCR assay. Genomic DNA extraction, TRB sequencing and normalization were performed by Adaptive Biotechnologies (Seattle, WA). The paper's processing steps were these. Clonality was computed as one minus Shannon entropy of productive TRB sequences normalized by log2 of unique productive sequences. To identify KLL-specific clonotypes in tumors, TCRbeta CDR3 amino acid sequences were matched against the sequences from the tetramer-sorted sample of each patient. TCRdb's version of the immuneACCESS table is confined to in-frame rearrangements and falls short of the full clone set. An unresolved V gene accounts for under half of the shortfall where checked; the remainder is of unknown origin. V, J and clone size are taken as reported in that table, and D and trimming were inferred from the DNA itself. The sample yields more than 20,000 clones; approximately 90% were counted once. Less than 3% of the sample is taken by the ten largest.

All patients' tumors stained robustly positive for Merkel cell polyomavirus Large T antigen by immunohistochemistry. Eleven to twelve Merkel cell carcinoma patients with robust KLL-tetramer+ populations, above 0.04% of CD8+ T cells, in blood and/or cultured TIL were included. Every patient was Caucasian, and patient ages ranged from roughly 45 to 77 years, with a median of around 60 years. Lymph node tumors were analyzed for patients with unknown primaries who presented with nodal disease, or when insufficient primary tissue was available. Unmatched junction bases come to 6, with V trimmed by 3 bases and J by 6 bases. There are 15 amino acids in the CDR3, from cysteine to phenylalanine inclusive. Only CDR3 DNA remains: 45 bases, in frame from the first base. CDR1 and CDR2 (KGHSH, LQKENI) derive from the germline V gene. Results and caveats for the whole study, not just this receptor: KLL-specific TRB repertoires were diverse and mostly private, with just one public clonotype, shared by two patients, among 400 or so unique sequences. Only a single viral epitope was studied, so T cells against other Merkel cell polyomavirus epitopes were not captured. A higher fraction of KLL-specific T cells within tumors (roughly 1.9-18% versus 0-0.14%) was associated with significantly better MCC-specific survival. The small sample size of the study (n ≈ twelve patients) is a limitation. More unique KLL-specific clonotypes in tumors (5-108 vs 0-3) was associated with a significant MCC-specific survival advantage (P = 0.0051).

This sequence was found in a man aged 50 to 60 with Merkel cell carcinoma. The sequence links TRBV18 to TRBJ1-5; 9 central nucleotides agree with TRBD1. Sequencing was performed on lymph node tissue. At the DNA level, the sequence is TGTGCCAGCTCACCGACGACAGGGGGGCGTCAGCCCCAGCATTTT. Its translation reads: CASSPTTGGRQPQHF.